This TCR beta chain was found in a study of CD8 T cells in Susac syndrome. The CDR3 sequence is 14 residues long. CDR1 and CDR2 (germline): SGHRS, YFSETQ. J gave up 9 bases and V 6 bases, and 14 bases lay outside the gene matches. RNA totalling roughly 0.45 to 1 ug underwent reverse transcription with random hexamers. Multiplex immunoSEQ PCR targeted 54 Vbeta and 13 Jbeta TCR beta segments. Each CDR3 protein gets one entry after TCRdb re-called the immunoSEQ multiplex PCR reads with MiXCR. This sample has approximately 110,000 distinct CDR3 sequences; 96% occur once, and the top ten carry about 0.095%. Negative magnetic isolation gave CD8+ and CD4+ cells; FACS enriched CD8+ TEMRA.

The V call is TRBV5-1, the J call TRBJ2-5; TRBD1 agrees at 7 bases. This TCR was sampled from a human donor in good health. The sample consisted of CD4+ T cells from PBMCs. The CDR3 here is CASTPRTGQAAQYF. The DNA of the CDR3 is TGCGCCAGCACCCCACGGACAGGCCAGGCGGCCCAGTACTTC.